A selection of T cell receptor beta chains follows, all from one sample in a study of blood T cell repertoires in COVID-19. The protocol was immunoSEQ multiplex PCR, while the TCRdb copy is restricted to in-frame clones and leaves out a portion. The sample has over 400,000 clones, about 89% seen once. The sequencing input was peripheral blood. These receptors came from a woman in her forties or fifties with COVID-19, enrolled during active disease. Both conserved end residues are part of each CDR3. D genes are given only for firm matches. Only part of the rows carry a size: once, few, many, or a class if the clone is expanded.

TGTGCCAGCAATTCACTAGCGGGGGGCTACGAGCAGTACTTC,CASNSLAGGYEQYF,TRBJ2-7,TRBD2,TRBV6-5,NA
TGCGCCAGCAGCTTGGAACCGGGGGGCTACTACGAGCAGTACTTC,CASSLEPGGYYEQYF,TRBJ2-7,NA,TRBV5-1,NA
TGTGCCAGCAGCTCAAGGGGATCGGGTGAAAAACTGTTTTTT,CASSSRGSGEKLFF,TRBJ1-4,NA,TRBV6-5,NA
TGTGCCAGTAGTATGCGGGAGATGAACACTGAAGCTTTCTTT,CASSMREMNTEAFF,TRBJ1-1,NA,TRBV19,NA
TGCGCCAGCACTGACTTCAGGGGGGACAATAAAGCTTTCTTT,CASTDFRGDNKAFF,TRBJ1-1,TRBD1,TRBV5-1,NA
TGTGCCAGCAGCATTCGACAGAATCAGCCCCAGCATTTT,CASSIRQNQPQHF,TRBJ1-5,NA,TRBV7-8,NA
TGTGCCAGCAGTTTAGAGGGGACAGGGGTATACGAGCAGTACTTC,CASSLEGTGVYEQYF,TRBJ2-7,TRBD1,TRBV27,once
TGTGCCAGCAGTTTATTTCAGGCAGTTATAGACAATCAGCCCCAGCATTTT,CASSLFQAVIDNQPQHF,TRBJ1-5,NA,TRBV28,NA
TGTGCCAGCAGTTTTGCAGGGATCTATGGCTACACCTTC,CASSFAGIYGYTF,TRBJ1-2,NA,TRBV28,NA
TGTGCCATCAGAAGGGGCGACTCTGGAAACACCATATATTTT,CAIRRGDSGNTIYF,TRBJ1-3,NA,TRBV10-3,NA
TGTGCTAGTGCCCGGGCCGGGGGGGAAGCTTTCTTT,CASARAGGEAFF,TRBJ1-1,NA,TRBV12-5,NA
TGTGCCAGCCGGACGGGGGGGGCCAACGTCCTGACTTTC,CASRTGGANVLTF,TRBJ2-6,NA,TRBV28,NA
TGTGCCAGCAGCACAGGGAATGGAGGCTACACCTTC,CASSTGNGGYTF,TRBJ1-2,NA,TRBV12-3/TRBV12-4,once
TGTGCCAGTAGTATATCCCCCCGGATGGGGGCCTACGGCTACACCTTC,CASSISPRMGAYGYTF,TRBJ1-2,NA,TRBV19,NA
TGTGCCTGGAAACACCTAGCGGCTAGCACAGATACGCAGTATTTT,CAWKHLAASTDTQYF,TRBJ2-3,TRBD2,TRBV30,NA
TGTGCCAGCGCGGGGAGGTTCAGGGCGACCCAGTACTTC,CASAGRFRATQYF,TRBJ2-5,NA,TRBV28,NA
TGTGCCAGCAGTGAAGCCAGGGATTCCCCCCTCCACTTT,CASSEARDSPLHF,TRBJ1-6,NA,TRBV6-1,NA
TGTGCCAGTAGTCCTGCTTGGGGCCGGTATAGCAATCAGCCCCAGCATTTT,CASSPAWGRYSNQPQHF,TRBJ1-5,NA,TRBV19,NA
TGCAGCGTTGGATCCGGGGGCACTGAAGCTTTCTTT,CSVGSGGTEAFF,TRBJ1-1,NA,TRBV29-1,NA
TGTGCCAGGGGACAGGGAGGGAGGTATTTT,CARGQGGRYF,TRBJ2-3,TRBD1,TRBV2,once
TGTGCCAGCAGCTTAAGGGGCGGACAGGGGGGCTACGAGCAGTACTTC,CASSLRGGQGGYEQYF,TRBJ2-7,TRBD1,TRBV7-9,once
TGTGCCAGTAGTATAGAGTTTACTCAGGGGGCAACAGATACGCAGTATTTT,CASSIEFTQGATDTQYF,TRBJ2-3,TRBD1,TRBV19,NA
TGTGCCAGCAGCAAAGGACAGGGCCCTGGAAACACCATATATTTT,CASSKGQGPGNTIYF,TRBJ1-3,TRBD1,TRBV11-2,NA
TGCAGCGTTAGACAGGGAGGAACAGATACGCAGTATTTT,CSVRQGGTDTQYF,TRBJ2-3,NA,TRBV29-1,NA